The rows below give T cell receptor beta chains drawn from one sample of a study of regulatory T cells in long-lasting Graves disease. Each CDR3 protein gets one entry after TCRdb re-called the multiplex PCR reads with MiXCR. Among 400,000 to 500,000 distinct CDR3 sequences listed, 21% were seen once. The sample here was peripheral blood mononuclear cells (PBMCs), taken when the disease was refractory, from a patient treated with antithyroid drugs. The receptors here all came from a female donor with Graves disease. The conserved cysteine and the conserved F or W are not part of the CDR3 here.

v_gene,CDR3aa
TRBV7-9,ASSNDRLETQY
TRBV27,ASSFSGDYEQY
TRBV12-3/TRBV12-4,ASSKRRDPETQY
TRBV5-1,ASSSDRASGYT
TRBV15,ATSREPAASTDTQY
TRBV19,ASSLAAGELF
TRBV29-1,SGNQGTTEAF
TRBV6-5,ASSYMRQGGSYEQY
TRBV6-5,ASSNLRYT
TRBV3-1,ASSQVPQETQY